The table lists the clone carrying this TCR beta chain with a few counts. This entry is derived from a study of blood T cells in healthy people across ages. This CDR3 has 18 residues. From germline, CDR1 is SGHRS and CDR2 YFSETQ. Trimming at V came to 4 bases and at J to 2 bases, leaving 10 bases not matched to a gene. A second PCR, run for roughly 7 to 12 cycles, used a sample-barcoded 5' primer plus a J-beta primer mix. A template-switch adaptor that had 12 random nucleotides put a tag on each cDNA molecule. In TCRdb, the 5' RACE reads were re-called with MiXCR into one record per CDR3 protein. The sample lists about 1,500,000 distinct CDR3 sequences; 25% to 30% were seen once.

The sequence derives from a woman between 25 and 40 years old in good health. The chain recombines TRBV5-1 with TRBJ2-1; 12 bases map to TRBD2. Sequencing was carried out using blood. In DNA, the CDR3 is TGCGCCAGCAGCCTACGGACTAGCGGGAACCTACCCTACAATGAGCAGTTCTTC. It codes for CASSLRTSGNLPYNEQFF.